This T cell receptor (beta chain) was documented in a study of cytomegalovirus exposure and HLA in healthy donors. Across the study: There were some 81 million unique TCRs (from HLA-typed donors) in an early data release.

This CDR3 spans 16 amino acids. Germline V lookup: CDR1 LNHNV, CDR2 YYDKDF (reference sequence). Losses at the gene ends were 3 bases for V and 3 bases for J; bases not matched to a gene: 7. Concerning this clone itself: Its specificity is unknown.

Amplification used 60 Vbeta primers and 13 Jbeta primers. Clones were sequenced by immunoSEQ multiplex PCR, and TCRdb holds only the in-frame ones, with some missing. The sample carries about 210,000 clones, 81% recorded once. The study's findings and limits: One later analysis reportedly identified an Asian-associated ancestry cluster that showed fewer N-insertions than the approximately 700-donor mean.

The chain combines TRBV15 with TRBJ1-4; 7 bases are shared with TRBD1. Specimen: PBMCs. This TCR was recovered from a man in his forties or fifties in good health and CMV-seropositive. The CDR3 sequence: CATSSPSTGSNEKLFF. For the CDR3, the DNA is TGTGCCACCAGCAGCCCCTCGACAGGGTCTAATGAAAAACTGTTTTTT.